A selection of T cell receptor beta chains follows, all from one sample in a study of OX40 agonist ivuxolimab in advanced cancers. Profiled with immunoSEQ multiplex PCR; TCRdb holds only in-frame clones, not every one. The table lists about 63,000 clones, about nine tenths of them singletons, with about 4% in the top ten. Sequenced here: CD4+ or CD8+ T cells sorted from blood, sampled in a trial of the OX40 agonist ivuxolimab. The receptors come from an adult with an advanced solid tumor such as melanoma, head and neck, liver or kidney cancer. CDR3s include the opening cysteine and the closing phenylalanine or tryptophan. The D gene is left open where the match is weak. The listing skips clone size in some rows; elsewhere it reads once, few, many or a size class.

DNA	CDR3	size	D	V	J
TGTGCCAGCAGAGACAGGGAGTACAATGAGCAGTTCTTC	CASRDREYNEQFF	NA	TRBD1	TRBV6-1	TRBJ2-1
TGCGCCAGCAGCTTTACGGCAGGGTACGACGAGCAGTACTTC	CASSFTAGYDEQYF	NA	NA	TRBV5-1	TRBJ2-7
TGTGCCAGCAGCGGAGGGGGACTTTTCCCTTACGAGCAGTACTTC	CASSGGGLFPYEQYF	NA	NA	TRBV9	TRBJ2-7
TGCGCCAGCAGCCCCTCAGGGTCGGTGGTTAGGCGTCAGCCCCAGCATTTT	CASSPSGSVVRRQPQHF	NA	NA	TRBV4-1	TRBJ1-5
TGTGCCAGCAGCGTCGACTCCTACGAGCAGTACTTC	CASSVDSYEQYF	NA	NA	TRBV9	TRBJ2-7
TGTGCCAGCAGTTACAGCAATGAGCAGTTCTTC	CASSYSNEQFF	NA	NA	TRBV6-6	TRBJ2-1
TGTGCCACCAGCAGAGATTACCGAGAAGGGGATGGCTACACCTTC	CATSRDYREGDGYTF	NA	NA	TRBV15	TRBJ1-2
TGTGCCAGCACCAAATGGGGAGAACAAGAGACCCAGTACTTC	CASTKWGEQETQYF	NA	NA	TRBV7-9	TRBJ2-5
TGCGCCAGCAGCCAAGCCTCCGTATCTGGGGCCAACGTCCTGACTTTC	CASSQASVSGANVLTF	NA	NA	TRBV4-3	TRBJ2-6
TGCGCCAGCACCCAGACAGGGGGACTTGAAAAACTGTTTTTT	CASTQTGGLEKLFF	NA	TRBD1	TRBV5-1	TRBJ1-4
TGCGCCAGCAGCCAAGAGCCCCTAGCGGGCTCTCTGGGCTACGAGCAGTACTTC	CASSQEPLAGSLGYEQYF	NA	TRBD2	TRBV4-1	TRBJ2-7
TGCGCCAGCAGTGCCAGCGGGGGTTTAGATACGCAGTATTTT	CASSASGGLDTQYF	NA	TRBD2	TRBV10-2	TRBJ2-3
TGTGCCAGCAGCCTTGTTGCCGGGGGGCGCTTCTCTGGCTACACCTTC	CASSLVAGGRFSGYTF	NA	NA	TRBV14	TRBJ1-2
TGTGCCAGCAGTGAAGGGTGGGGCCCCTCCTACGAGCAGTACTTC	CASSEGWGPSYEQYF	NA	NA	TRBV6-1	TRBJ2-7
TGTGCCAGCAGCGCCCCCAGGGCCAACGAGCAGTACTTC	CASSAPRANEQYF	NA	NA	TRBV9	TRBJ2-7
TGTGCCAGCAGCTTAGCGCAGGGTGGGGACACTGAAGCTTTCTTT	CASSLAQGGDTEAFF	few	NA	TRBV7-9	TRBJ1-1
TGTGCCAGTAGTATAGCGGGCAGCGGGAGTTTCCATGAGCAGTTCTTC	CASSIAGSGSFHEQFF	once	TRBD2	TRBV19	TRBJ2-1
TGTGCCAGCAGTTGGGGACTAGCGGGATGGTACAATGAGCAGTTCTTC	CASSWGLAGWYNEQFF	NA	TRBD2	TRBV28	TRBJ2-1
TGTGCCAGCAGTTTGGCGGGACACCTAGAAGCTTTCTTT	CASSLAGHLEAFF	NA	NA	TRBV27	TRBJ1-1
TGTGCCAGCAGCCAAGATTCCCCTGAAGCTTTCTTT	CASSQDSPEAFF	few	NA	TRBV4-2	TRBJ1-1
TGCGCCAGCAGCTACCGGGGGGCAGATACGCAGTATTTT	CASSYRGADTQYF	NA	TRBD2	TRBV5-1	TRBJ2-3
TGTGCCAGCACCCCCTACGCCGTCAGGGGACCGGATACGCAGTATTTT	CASTPYAVRGPDTQYF	NA	NA	TRBV11-2	TRBJ2-3